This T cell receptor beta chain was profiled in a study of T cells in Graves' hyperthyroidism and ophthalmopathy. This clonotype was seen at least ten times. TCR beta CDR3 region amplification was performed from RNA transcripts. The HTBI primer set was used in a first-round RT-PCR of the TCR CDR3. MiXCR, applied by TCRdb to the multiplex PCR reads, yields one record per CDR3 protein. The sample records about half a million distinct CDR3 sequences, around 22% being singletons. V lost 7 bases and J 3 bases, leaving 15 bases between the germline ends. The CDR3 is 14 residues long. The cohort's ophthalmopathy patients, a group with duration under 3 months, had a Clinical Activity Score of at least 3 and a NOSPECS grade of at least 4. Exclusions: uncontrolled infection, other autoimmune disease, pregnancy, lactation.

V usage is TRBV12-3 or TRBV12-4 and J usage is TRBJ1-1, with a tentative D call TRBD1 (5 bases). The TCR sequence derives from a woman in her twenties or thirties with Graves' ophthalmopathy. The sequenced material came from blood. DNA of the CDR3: TGTGCCAGCATCCCAACGGGGGAATACACTGAAGCTTTCTTT. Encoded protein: CASIPTGEYTEAFF.